The clone carrying this TCR beta chain was seen a single time. A junction end diverges from the germline sequence, so it may reflect a read error. Germline loops: CDR1 MDHEN, CDR2 SYDVKM. The length of the CDR3 is 15 residues. The assay was immunoSEQ multiplex PCR, and TCRdb's table has in-frame clones only and misses some. The sample carries 600,000 to 750,000 clones, about two thirds recorded once. The record originates from a study of shared clonotypes between healthy human individuals. This chain connects TRBV28 to TRBJ2-1, with D possibly being TRBD1 (7 bases). This sequence was found in a woman aged 25-40 years in good health. Sequenced: memory CD4+ T cells sorted from blood. As for subset: CD45RA-negative fraction. The CDR3: CATSSGGTPYNEQFF. The CDR3 DNA follows: TGTGCCACCAGTTCAGGGGGGACCCCTTACAATGAGCAGTTCTTC. Combining the CDR3 with reference TRBV28 and TRBJ2-1 gives the whole variable domain DVKVTQSSRYLVKRTGEKVFLECVQDMDHENMFWYRQDPGLGLRLIYFSYDVKMKEKGDIPEGYSVSREKKERFSLILESASTNQTSMYLCATSSGGTPYNEQFFGPGTRLTVL.